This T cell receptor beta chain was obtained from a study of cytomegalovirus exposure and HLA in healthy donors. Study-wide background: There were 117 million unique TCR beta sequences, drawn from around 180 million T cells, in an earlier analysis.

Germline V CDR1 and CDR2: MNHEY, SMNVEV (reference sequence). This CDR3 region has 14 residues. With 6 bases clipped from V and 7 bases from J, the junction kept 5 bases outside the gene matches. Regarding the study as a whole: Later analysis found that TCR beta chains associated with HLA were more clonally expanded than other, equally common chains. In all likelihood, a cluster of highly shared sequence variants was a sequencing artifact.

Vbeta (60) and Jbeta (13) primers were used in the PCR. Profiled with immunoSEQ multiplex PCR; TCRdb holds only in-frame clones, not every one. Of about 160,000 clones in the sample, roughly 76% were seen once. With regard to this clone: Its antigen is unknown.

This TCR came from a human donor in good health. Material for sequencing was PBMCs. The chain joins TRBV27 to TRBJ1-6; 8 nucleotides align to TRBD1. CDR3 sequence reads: CASRGQGGNSPLHF. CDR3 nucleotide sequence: TGTGCCAGCAGAGGACAGGGTGGGAATTCACCCCTCCACTTT.